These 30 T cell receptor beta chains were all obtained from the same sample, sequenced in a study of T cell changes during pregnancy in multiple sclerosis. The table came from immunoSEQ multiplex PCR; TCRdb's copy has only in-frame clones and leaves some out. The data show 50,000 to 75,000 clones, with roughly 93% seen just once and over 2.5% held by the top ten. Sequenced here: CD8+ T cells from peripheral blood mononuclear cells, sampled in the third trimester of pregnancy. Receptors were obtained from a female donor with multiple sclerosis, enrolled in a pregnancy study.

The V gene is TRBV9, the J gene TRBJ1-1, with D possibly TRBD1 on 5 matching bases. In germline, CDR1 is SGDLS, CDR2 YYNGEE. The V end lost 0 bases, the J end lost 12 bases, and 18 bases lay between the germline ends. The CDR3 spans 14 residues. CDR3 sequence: CASSVDLGQGETFF. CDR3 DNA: TGTGCCAGCAGCGTAGATCTCGGGCAGGGCGAGACTTTCTTT.

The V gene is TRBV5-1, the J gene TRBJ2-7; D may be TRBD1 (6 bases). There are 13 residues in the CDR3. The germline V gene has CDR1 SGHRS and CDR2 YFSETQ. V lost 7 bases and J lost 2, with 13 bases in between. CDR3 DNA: TGCGCCAGCGCGACAGGTCTTACCTACGAGCAGTACTTC. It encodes CASATGLTYEQYF.

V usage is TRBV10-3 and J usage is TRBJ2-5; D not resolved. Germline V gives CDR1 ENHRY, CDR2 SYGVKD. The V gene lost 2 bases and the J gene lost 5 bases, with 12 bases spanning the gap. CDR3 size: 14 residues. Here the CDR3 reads CAISEAGVEETQYF. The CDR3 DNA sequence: TGTGCCATCAGTGAGGCCGGAGTGGAGGAGACCCAGTACTTC.

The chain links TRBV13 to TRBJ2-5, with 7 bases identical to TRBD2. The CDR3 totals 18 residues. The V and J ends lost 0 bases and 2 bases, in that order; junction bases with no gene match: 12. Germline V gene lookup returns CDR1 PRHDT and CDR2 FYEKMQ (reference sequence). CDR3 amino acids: CASSLGLAETTGQETQYF. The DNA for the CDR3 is TGTGCCAGCAGCTTAGGGCTAGCGGAAACGACTGGGCAAGAGACCCAGTACTTC.

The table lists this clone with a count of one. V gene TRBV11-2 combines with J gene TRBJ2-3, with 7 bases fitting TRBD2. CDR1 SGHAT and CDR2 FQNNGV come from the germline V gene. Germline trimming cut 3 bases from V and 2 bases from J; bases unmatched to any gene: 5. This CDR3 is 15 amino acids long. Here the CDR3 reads CASSLGGGDTDTQYF. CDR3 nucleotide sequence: TGTGCCAGCAGCTTGGGGGGAGGGGACACAGATACGCAGTATTTT.

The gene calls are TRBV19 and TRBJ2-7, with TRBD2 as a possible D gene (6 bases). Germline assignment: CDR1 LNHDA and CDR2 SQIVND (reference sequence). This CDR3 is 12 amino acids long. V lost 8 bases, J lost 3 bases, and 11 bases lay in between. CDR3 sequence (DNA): TGTGCCAGTTCGGAGGGCCTCTACGAGCAGTACTTC. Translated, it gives CASSEGLYEQYF.

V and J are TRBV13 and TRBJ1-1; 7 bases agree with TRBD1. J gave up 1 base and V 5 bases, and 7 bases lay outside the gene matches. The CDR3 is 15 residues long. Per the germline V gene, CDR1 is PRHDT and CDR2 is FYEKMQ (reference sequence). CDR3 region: CASSLPGQRNTEAFF. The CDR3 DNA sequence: TGTGCCAGCAGCCTGCCGGGACAGCGGAACACTGAAGCTTTCTTT.

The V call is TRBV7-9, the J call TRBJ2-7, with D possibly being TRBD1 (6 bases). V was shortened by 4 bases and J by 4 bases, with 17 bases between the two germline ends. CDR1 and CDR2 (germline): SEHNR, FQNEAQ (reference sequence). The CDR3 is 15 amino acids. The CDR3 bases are TGTGCCAGCAGCTCAAGGACAGAGGTAACGTACGAGCAGTACTTC. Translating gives CASSSRTEVTYEQYF.

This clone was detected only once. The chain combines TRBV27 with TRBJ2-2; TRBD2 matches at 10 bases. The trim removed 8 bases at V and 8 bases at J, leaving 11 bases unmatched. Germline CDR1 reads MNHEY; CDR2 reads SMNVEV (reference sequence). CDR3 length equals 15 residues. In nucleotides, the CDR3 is TGTGCCAGCCGGACTAGCGGAAACATGCCTGGGGAGCTGTTTTTT. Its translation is CASRTSGNMPGELFF.

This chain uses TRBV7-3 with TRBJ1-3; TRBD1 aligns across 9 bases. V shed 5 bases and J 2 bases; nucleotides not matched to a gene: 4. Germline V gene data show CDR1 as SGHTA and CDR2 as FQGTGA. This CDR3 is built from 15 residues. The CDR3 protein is CASSVDRGAGNTIYF. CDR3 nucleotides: TGTGCCAGCAGCGTCGACAGGGGGGCTGGAAACACCATATATTTT.

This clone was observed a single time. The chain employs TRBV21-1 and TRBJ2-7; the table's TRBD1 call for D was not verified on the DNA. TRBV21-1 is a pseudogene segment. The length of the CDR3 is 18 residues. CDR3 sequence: CASSKHRTGGFGPYEQYF. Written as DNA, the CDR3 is TGTGCCAGCAGCAAACATAGGACAGGGGGTTTTGGGCCCTACGAGCAGTACTTC.

CDR3 sequence (DNA): TGTGCCAGCAGCGCCTTAGCGGGGGGCGGGGAGCTGTTTTTT. Protein sequence: CASSALAGGGELFF. The chain combines TRBV6-1 with TRBJ2-2; TRBD2 matches at 10 bases. This CDR3 has 14 amino acids. V dropped 6 bases and J dropped 7; count of bases not matched to a gene: 5. Per the germline V gene, CDR1 is MNHNS and CDR2 is SASEGT.

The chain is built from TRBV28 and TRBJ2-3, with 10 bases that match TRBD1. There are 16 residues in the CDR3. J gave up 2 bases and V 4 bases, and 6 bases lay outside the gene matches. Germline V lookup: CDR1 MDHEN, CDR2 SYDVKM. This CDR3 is CASSWAGTGATDTQYF. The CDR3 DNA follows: TGTGCCAGCAGTTGGGCGGGGACAGGGGCCACAGATACGCAGTATTTT.

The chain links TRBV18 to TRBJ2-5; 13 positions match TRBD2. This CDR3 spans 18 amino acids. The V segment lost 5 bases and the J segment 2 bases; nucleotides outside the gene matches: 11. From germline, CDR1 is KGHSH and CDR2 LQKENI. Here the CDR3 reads CASSDMGLAGSDQETQYF. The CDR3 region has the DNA TGTGCCAGCTCAGATATGGGACTAGCGGGGTCGGATCAAGAGACCCAGTACTTC.

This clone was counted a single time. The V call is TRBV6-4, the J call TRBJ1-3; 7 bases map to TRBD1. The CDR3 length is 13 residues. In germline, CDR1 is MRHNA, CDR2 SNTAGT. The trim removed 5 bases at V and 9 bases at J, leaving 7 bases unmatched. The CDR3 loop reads CASSFDRESTIYF. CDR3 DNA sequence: TGTGCCAGCAGTTTCGACAGGGAGAGCACCATATATTTT.

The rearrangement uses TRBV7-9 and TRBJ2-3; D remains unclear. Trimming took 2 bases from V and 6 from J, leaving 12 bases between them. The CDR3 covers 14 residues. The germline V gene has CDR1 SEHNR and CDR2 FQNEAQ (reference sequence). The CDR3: CASSLIGEADTQYF. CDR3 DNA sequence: TGTGCCAGCAGCTTAATTGGCGAGGCGGATACGCAGTATTTT.

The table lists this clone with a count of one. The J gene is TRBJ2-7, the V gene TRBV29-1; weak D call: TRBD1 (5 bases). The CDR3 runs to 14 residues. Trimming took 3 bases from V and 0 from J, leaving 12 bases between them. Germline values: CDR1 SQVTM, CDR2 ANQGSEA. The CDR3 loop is CSVDSDDSSYEQYF. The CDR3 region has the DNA TGCAGCGTTGATAGTGATGACAGCTCCTACGAGCAGTACTTC.

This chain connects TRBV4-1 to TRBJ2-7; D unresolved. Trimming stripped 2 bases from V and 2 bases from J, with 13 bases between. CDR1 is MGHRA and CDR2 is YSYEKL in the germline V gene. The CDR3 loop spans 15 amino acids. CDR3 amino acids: CASSQYEAEPYEQYF. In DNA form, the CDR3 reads TGCGCCAGCAGCCAATACGAGGCAGAACCCTACGAGCAGTACTTC.

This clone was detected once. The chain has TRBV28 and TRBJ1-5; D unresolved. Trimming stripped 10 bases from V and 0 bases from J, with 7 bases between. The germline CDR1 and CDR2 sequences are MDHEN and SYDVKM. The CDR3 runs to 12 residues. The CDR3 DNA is TGTGCCACCCGTAATAGCAATCAGCCCCAGCATTTT. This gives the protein CATRNSNQPQHF.

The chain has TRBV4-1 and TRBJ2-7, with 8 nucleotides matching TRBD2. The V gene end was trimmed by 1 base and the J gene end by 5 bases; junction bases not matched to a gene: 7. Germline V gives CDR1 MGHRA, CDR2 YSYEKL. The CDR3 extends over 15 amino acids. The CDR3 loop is CASSQAQSGRHEQYF. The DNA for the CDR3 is TGCGCCAGCAGCCAAGCCCAAAGCGGGAGACACGAGCAGTACTTC.

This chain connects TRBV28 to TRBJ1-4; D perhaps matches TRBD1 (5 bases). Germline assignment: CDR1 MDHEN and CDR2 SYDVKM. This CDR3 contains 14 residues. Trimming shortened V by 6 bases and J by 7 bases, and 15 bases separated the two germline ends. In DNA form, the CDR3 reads TGTGCCAGCAGGACCCCCGTCGGGGGTGAAAAACTGTTTTTT. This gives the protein CASRTPVGGEKLFF.

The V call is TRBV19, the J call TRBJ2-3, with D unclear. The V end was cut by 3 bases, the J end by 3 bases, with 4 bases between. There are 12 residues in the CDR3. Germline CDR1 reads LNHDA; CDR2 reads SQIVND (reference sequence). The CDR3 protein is CASSISTDTQYF. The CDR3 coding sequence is TGTGCCAGTAGTATCTCGACAGATACGCAGTATTTT.

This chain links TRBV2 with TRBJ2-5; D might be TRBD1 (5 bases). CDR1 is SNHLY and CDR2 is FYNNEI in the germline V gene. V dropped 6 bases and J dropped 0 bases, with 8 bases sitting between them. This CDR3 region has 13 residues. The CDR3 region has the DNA TGTGCCAGCAGACCGGACAACCAAGAGACCCAGTACTTC. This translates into CASRPDNQETQYF. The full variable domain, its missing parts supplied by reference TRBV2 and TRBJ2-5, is EPEVTQTPSHQVTQMGQEVILRCVPISNHLYFYWYRQILGQKVEFLVSFYNNEISEKSEIFDDQFSVERPDGSNFTLKIRSTKLEDSAMYFCASRPDNQETQYFGPGTRLLVL.

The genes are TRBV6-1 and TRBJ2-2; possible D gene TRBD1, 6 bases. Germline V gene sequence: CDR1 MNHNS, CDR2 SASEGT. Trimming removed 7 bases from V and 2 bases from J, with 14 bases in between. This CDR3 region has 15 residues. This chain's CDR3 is CASMDSPFNTGELFF. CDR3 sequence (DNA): TGTGCCAGCATGGACAGCCCGTTTAACACCGGGGAGCTGTTTTTT.

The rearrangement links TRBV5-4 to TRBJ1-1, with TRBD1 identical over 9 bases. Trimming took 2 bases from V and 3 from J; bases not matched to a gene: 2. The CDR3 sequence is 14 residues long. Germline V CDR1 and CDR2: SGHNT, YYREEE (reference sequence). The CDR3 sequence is CASSFRTGDTEAFF. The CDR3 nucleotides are TGTGCCAGCAGCTTTCGGACAGGGGACACTGAAGCTTTCTTT.

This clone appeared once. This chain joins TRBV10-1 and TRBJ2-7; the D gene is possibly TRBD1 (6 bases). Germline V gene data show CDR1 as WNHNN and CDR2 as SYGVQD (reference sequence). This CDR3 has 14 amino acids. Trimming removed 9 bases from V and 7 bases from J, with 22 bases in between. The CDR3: CARHRELHRREQYF. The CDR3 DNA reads TGCGCCAGGCACAGGGAGCTTCATCGCAGGGAGCAGTACTTC.

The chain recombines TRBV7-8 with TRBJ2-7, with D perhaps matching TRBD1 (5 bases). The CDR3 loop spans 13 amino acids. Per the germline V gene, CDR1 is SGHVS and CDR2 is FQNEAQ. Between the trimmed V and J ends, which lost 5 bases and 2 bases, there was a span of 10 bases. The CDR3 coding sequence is TGTGCCAGCAGCACCCGACAGACCTACGAGCAGTACTTC. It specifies CASSTRQTYEQYF.

CDR3 loop: CASSEGQLVETQYF. Here the CDR3 DNA reads TGTGCCAGCAGTGAAGGACAGTTGGTGGAGACCCAGTACTTC. The chain combines TRBV6-1 with TRBJ2-5, with a tentative D call TRBD1 (5 bases). The CDR3 contains 14 residues. The V end lost 1 base, the J end lost 5 bases, and 11 bases lay between the germline ends. From germline, CDR1 is MNHNS and CDR2 SASEGT.

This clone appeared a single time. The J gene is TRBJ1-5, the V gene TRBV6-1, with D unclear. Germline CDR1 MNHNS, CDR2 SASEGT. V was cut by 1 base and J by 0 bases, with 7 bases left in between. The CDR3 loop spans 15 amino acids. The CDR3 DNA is TGTGCCAGCAGTGAAGGCGGACTTAGCAATCAGCCCCAGCATTTT. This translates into CASSEGGLSNQPQHF.

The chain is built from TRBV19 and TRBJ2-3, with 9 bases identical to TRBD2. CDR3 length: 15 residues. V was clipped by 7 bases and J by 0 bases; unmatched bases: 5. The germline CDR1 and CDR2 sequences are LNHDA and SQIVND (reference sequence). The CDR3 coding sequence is TGTGCCAGTACCCTGACTAGCGGCAGCACAGATACGCAGTATTTT. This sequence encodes CASTLTSGSTDTQYF. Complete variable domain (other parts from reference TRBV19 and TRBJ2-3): DGGITQSPKYLFRKEGQNVTLSCEQNLNHDAMYWYRQDPGQGLRLIYYSQIVNDFQKGDIAEGYSVSREKKESFPLTVTSAQKNPTAFYLCASTLTSGSTDTQYFGPGTRLTVL.